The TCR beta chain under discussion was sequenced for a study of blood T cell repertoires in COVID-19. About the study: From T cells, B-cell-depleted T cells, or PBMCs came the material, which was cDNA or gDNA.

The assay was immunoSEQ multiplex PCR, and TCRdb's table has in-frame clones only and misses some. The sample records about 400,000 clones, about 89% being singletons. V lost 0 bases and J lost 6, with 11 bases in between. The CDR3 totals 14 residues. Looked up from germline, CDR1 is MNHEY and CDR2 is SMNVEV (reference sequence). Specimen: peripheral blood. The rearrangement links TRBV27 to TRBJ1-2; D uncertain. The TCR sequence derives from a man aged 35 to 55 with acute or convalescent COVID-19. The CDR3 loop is CASSLSFGRDGYTF. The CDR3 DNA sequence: TGTGCCAGCAGTTTATCGTTTGGGCGAGATGGCTACACCTTC.